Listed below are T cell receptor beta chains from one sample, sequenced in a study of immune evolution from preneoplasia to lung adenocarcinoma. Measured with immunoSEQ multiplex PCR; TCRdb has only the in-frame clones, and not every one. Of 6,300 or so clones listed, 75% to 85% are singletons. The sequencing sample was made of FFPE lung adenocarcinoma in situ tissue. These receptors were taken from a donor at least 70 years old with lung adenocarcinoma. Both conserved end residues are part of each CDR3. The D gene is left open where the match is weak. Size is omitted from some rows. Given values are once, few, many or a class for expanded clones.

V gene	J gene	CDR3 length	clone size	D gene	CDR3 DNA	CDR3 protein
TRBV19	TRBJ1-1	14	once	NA	TGTGCCAGTAGCCCCACAGGACTCAACACTGAAGCTTTCTTT	CASSPTGLNTEAFF
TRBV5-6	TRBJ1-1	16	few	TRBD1	TGTGCCAGCAACGAAGAGGCAGGGGGCGCCCGCACTGAAGCTTTCTTT	CASNEEAGGARTEAFF
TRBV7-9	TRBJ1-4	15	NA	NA	TGTGCCAGCAGCTTAGAGGGGGGGAGAAGTGAAAAACTGTTTTTT	CASSLEGGRSEKLFF
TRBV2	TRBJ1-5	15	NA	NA	TGTGCCAGCAGTCCAACCGGGACACACAATCAGCCCCAGCATTTT	CASSPTGTHNQPQHF
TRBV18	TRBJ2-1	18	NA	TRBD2	TGTGCCAGCTCACGGGGACTAGCGGGGGGGCCGATTGGCAATGAGCAGTTCTTC	CASSRGLAGGPIGNEQFF
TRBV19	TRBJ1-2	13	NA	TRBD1	TGTGCCACCCAGGACAGGCCCAACTATGGCTACACCTTC	CATQDRPNYGYTF
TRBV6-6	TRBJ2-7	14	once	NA	TGTGCCAGCACGGCGCTGGGGGGGCTAAGCGAGCAGTACTTC	CASTALGGLSEQYF
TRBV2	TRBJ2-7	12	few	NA	TGTGCCAGCAACGCAGAAAGCTACGAGCAGTACTTC	CASNAESYEQYF
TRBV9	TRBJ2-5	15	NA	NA	TGTGCCAGCAGCGCCGGACGGCTCATCCAAGAGACCCAGTACTTC	CASSAGRLIQETQYF
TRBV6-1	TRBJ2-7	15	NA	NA	TGTGCCAGCAGTAGAGCAGCGATTCTCAACTACGAGCAGTACTTC	CASSRAAILNYEQYF
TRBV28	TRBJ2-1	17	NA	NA	TGTGCCAGCAACCTACCTTCCCCCACAGGGTACGACAATGAGCAGTTCTTC	CASNLPSPTGYDNEQFF
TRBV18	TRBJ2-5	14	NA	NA	TGTGCCAGCTCACCACAAGGCACGGGGGAGACCCAGTACTTC	CASSPQGTGETQYF
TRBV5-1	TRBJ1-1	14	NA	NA	TGCGCCAGCAGCTTAGGCAGTATGAACACTGAAGCTTTCTTT	CASSLGSMNTEAFF
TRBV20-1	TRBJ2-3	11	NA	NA	TGCAGTGCTAGGTTGATGGATACGCAGTATTTT	CSARLMDTQYF
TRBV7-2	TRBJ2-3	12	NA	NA	TGTGCCAGCAGCCCGCGGGCAGATACGCAGTATTTT	CASSPRADTQYF
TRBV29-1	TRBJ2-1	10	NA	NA	TGCAGCGTTGAAACAGGTATACAGTTCTTC	CSVETGIQFF
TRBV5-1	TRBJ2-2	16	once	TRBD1	TGCGCCAGCAGTTCCGGACAGGGAAGGCTAACCGGGGAGCTGTTTTTT	CASSSGQGRLTGELFF
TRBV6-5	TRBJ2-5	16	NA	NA	TGTGCCAGCAGTTACGGACGGGAATTGGGAATCGAGACCCAGTACTTC	CASSYGRELGIETQYF
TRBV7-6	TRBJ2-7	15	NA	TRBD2	TGTGCCAGCAGCTTAGATGGCGGGGGGTTCTACGAGCAGTACTTC	CASSLDGGGFYEQYF
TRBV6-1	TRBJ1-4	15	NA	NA	TGTGCCAGCAACCCCCTGGAGGGAGGGGAGGAAAAACTGTTTTTT	CASNPLEGGEEKLFF
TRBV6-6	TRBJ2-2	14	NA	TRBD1	TGTGCCAGCCGGGACAGATTGAACACCGGGGAGCTGTTTTTT	CASRDRLNTGELFF
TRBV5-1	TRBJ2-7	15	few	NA	TGCGCCAGCAGGGGGTGGGACATCGGTTTGGACGAGCAGTACTTC	CASRGWDIGLDEQYF
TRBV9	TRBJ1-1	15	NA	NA	TGTGCCAGCAGCGTAGGTCTGGCAGGGGCCGGGGAGGCTTTCTTT	CASSVGLAGAGEAFF
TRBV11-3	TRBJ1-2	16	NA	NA	TGTGCCAGCAGCTTAGGTGGGACAACCAAGGACTATGGCTACACCTTC	CASSLGGTTKDYGYTF
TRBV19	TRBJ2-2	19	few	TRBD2	TGTGCCTCCTGTGAGGCGGGACTAGCGGGGGGAGGAGACGCCGGGGAGCTGTTTTTT	CASCEAGLAGGGDAGELFF
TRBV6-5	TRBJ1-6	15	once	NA	TGTGCCAGCACCATCCATCCACAGTGGATTTCACCCCTCCACTTT	CASTIHPQWISPLHF
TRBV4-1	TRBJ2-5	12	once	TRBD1	TGCGCCAGCGGGACAGTCCAAGAGACCCAGTACTTC	CASGTVQETQYF
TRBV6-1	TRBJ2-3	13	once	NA	TGTGCCAGCAGTGAACAGGGGACAGATACGCAGTATTTT	CASSEQGTDTQYF
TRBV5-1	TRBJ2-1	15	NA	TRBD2	TGCGCCAGCAGCTTGTCGGGGACTAGTGGTAATGAGCAGTTCTTC	CASSLSGTSGNEQFF
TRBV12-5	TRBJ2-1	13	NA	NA	TGTGCTAGTGCCTCGAAGGCCGGAGCCCCCCCTTTCTTC	CASASKAGAPPFF
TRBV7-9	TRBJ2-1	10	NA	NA	TGTGCCAGCAGCATCAATGAGCAGTTCTTC	CASSINEQFF
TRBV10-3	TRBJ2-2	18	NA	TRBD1	TGTGCCATCAGTGACCCCAGGGGGTCAGAGGGAAACACCGGGGAGCTGTTTTTT	CAISDPRGSEGNTGELFF
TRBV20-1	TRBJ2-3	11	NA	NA	TGCAGTGCGCCGCATCCAGATACGCAGTATTTT	CSAPHPDTQYF
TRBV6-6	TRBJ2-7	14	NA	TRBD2	TGTGCCAGCACCGAGATAGCGGGACCCTACGAGCAGTACTTC	CASTEIAGPYEQYF